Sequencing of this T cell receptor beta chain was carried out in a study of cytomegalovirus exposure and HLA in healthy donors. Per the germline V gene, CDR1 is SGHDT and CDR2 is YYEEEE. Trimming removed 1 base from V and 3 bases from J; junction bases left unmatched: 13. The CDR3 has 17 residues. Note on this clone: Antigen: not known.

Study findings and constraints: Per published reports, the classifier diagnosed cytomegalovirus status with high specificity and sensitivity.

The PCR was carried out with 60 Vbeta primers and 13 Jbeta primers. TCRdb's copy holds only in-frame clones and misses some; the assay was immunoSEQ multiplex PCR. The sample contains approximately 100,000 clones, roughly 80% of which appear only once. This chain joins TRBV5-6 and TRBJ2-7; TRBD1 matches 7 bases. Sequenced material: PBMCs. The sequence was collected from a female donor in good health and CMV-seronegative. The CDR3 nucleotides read TGTGCCAGCAGCTTGTTGCTAGGAGAGGGGGCTAGCTACGAGCAGTACTTC. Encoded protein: CASSLLLGEGASYEQYF.